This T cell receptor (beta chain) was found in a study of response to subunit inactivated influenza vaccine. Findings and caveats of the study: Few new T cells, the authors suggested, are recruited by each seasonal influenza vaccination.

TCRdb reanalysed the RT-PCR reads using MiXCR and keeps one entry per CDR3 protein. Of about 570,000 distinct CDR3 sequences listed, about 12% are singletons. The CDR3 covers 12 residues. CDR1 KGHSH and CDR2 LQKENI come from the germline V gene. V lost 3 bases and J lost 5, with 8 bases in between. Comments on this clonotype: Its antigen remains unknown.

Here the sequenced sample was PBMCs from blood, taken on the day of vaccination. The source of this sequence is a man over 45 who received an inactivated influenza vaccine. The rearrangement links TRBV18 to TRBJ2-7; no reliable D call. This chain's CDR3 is CASSPNVDEQYF. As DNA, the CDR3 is TGTGCCAGCTCACCTAACGTTGACGAGCAGTACTTC. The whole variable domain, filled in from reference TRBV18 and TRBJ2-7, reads NAGVMQNPRHLVRRRGQEARLRCSPMKGHSHVYWYRQLPEEGLKFMVYLQKENIIDESGMPKERFSAEFPKEGPSILRIQQVVRGDSAAYFCASSPNVDEQYFGPGTRLTVT.